A single sample is the source of the 14 T cell receptor beta chains below, sequenced in a study of Graves' ophthalmopathy and Graves' hyperthyroidism. RNA transcripts were the template, and TCR beta CDR3 regions were amplified from them. HTBI-primed RT-PCR formed the first round, and a multiplex PCR formed the second. Each CDR3 protein is one row after TCRdb ran MiXCR on the multiplex PCR reads. The sample holds hundreds of thousands of distinct CDR3 sequences; over 40% are singletons and the top ten take 2.5% to 3.5%. The sequencing sample was made of peripheral blood. All receptors come from an adult man with Graves' ophthalmopathy.

This clonotype was seen ten or more times. The genes are TRBV2 and TRBJ2-5, with TRBD1 matching 7 bases. After removal of 8 bases from V and 2 bases from J, the junction contained 2 bases not matched to a gene. CDR1 is SNHLY and CDR2 is FYNNEI in the germline V gene. This CDR3 has 12 residues. The DNA of the CDR3 is TGTGCCAGCGGACAGGCACAAGAGACCCAGTACTTC. Encoded protein: CASGQAQETQYF.

This clonotype was recorded at least ten times. The rearrangement uses TRBV15 and TRBJ1-2, with TRBD1 matching 8 bases. Germline CDR1 LNHNV, CDR2 YYDKDF (reference sequence). The trim removed 4 bases at V and 3 bases at J, leaving 4 bases unmatched. This CDR3 comprises 14 residues. The CDR3 region has the DNA TGTGCCACCAGCACAGACAGGGGATACTATGGCTACACCTTC. Amino acids: CATSTDRGYYGYTF. Based on the CDR3 plus reference TRBV15 and TRBJ1-2, the full variable domain is DAMVIQNPRYQVTQFGKPVTLSCSQTLNHNVMYWYQQKSSQAPKLLFHYYDKDFNNEADTPDNFQSRRPNTSFCFLDIRSPGLGDTAMYLCATSTDRGYYGYTFGSGTRLTVV.

This clonotype showed up just once. The genes are TRBV14 and TRBJ1-2; D is undetermined. The CDR3 spans 10 residues. The germline V and J ends were trimmed by 4 bases and 7 bases, with 4 bases remaining between them. Germline CDR1 is SGHDN and CDR2 is FVKESK. The chain's CDR3 is CASSLRGYTF. DNA for the CDR3: TGTGCCAGCAGCCTACGTGGCTACACCTTC.

This clonotype turned up a few times. This chain connects TRBV27 to TRBJ1-1; D is uncertain. CDR1 is MNHEY and CDR2 is SMNVEV in the germline V gene (reference sequence). The V and J ends lost 6 bases and 0 bases respectively, with 17 bases between them. The CDR3 consists of 16 residues. The DNA for the CDR3 is TGTGCCAGCAGAATTATGGCGGCAGGCGTGAACACTGAAGCTTTCTTT. It translates to CASRIMAAGVNTEAFF.

With regard to this clonotype: This may be a read error, as it is one base from a much larger clone. Without the conserved terminal phenylalanine or tryptophan, this CDR3 likely stems from a read error. V usage is TRBV7-2 and J usage is TRBJ2-5, with a possible D match to TRBD2 (7 bases). Gene TRBJ2-7 matches the end of the DNA better, so the J call may be wrong. The CDR3 runs 15 residues. Germline V gene data show CDR1 as SGHTA and CDR2 as FQGNSA. CDR3 DNA sequence: TGTGCCAGCACCCCGTGGGGGGGGCCATTCTACGAGCAGTACTAC. Translated, it gives CASTPWGGPFYEQYY.

This clonotype appeared a single time. This likely comes from a read error, as the CDR3 has no conserved phenylalanine or tryptophan at its end. CDR3 bases: TGTGCCAGCAGCAAAGAGGATTACGAGCAGTACTGC. Protein sequence: CASSKEDYEQYC. The chain employs TRBV11-2 and TRBJ2-7; no reliable D call. The CDR3 consists of 12 residues. The V end was cut by 5 bases, the J end by 4 bases, with 9 bases between. Per germline, CDR1 SGHAT and CDR2 FQNNGV.

This clonotype was counted at least ten times. The chain employs TRBV19 and TRBJ1-2; no firm D call. The CDR3 consists of 16 residues. With 5 bases removed from V and 4 bases from J, the gap between germline ends came to 20 bases. CDR1 and CDR2 (germline): LNHDA, SQIVND (reference sequence). In DNA, the CDR3 is TGTGCCAGTAGTTTGGACGGGCCTCGGAGCTTCTATGGCTACACCTTC. Translation gives CASSLDGPRSFYGYTF.

The genes are TRBV7-9 and TRBJ2-7, with D possibly matching TRBD1 (6 bases). CDR1 is SEHNR, CDR2 FQNEAQ, per germline (reference sequence). The CDR3 extends over 15 amino acids. Between the trimmed V and J ends, which lost 1 base and 2 bases, there was a span of 12 bases. The CDR3 reads CASSLGAGVTYEQYF. CDR3 in DNA: TGTGCCAGCAGCTTAGGGGCAGGGGTTACCTACGAGCAGTACTTC.

The chain carries TRBV19 and TRBJ2-5, with TRBD1 matching 10 bases. The CDR3 runs 15 residues. V lost 6 bases and J lost 4; bases outside the gene matches: 8. Germline CDR1 and CDR2: LNHDA and SQIVND (reference sequence). CDR3 sequence reads: CASRPRQGATETQYF. CDR3 in DNA: TGTGCCAGTAGACCTAGACAGGGGGCTACAGAGACCCAGTACTTC.

This clonotype was seen only a few times. The V gene is TRBV24-1, the J gene TRBJ2-7; 9 positions agree with TRBD1. The CDR3 has 17 amino acids. From germline, CDR1 is KGHDR and CDR2 SFDVKD. V shed 4 bases, J shed 4 bases, and the junction held 13 bases outside the gene matches. The CDR3 DNA reads TGTGCCACCAGTGACCTTAACACCGGGACAGGGAATTACGAGCAGTACTTC. Translation: CATSDLNTGTGNYEQYF.

This clonotype was counted ten times or more. The chain joins TRBV19 to TRBJ1-1, with no clear D. With 3 bases removed from V and 11 bases from J, the gap between germline ends came to 16 bases. Germline values: CDR1 LNHDA, CDR2 SQIVND (reference sequence). The CDR3 loop spans 13 amino acids. The CDR3 DNA sequence: TGTGCCAGTAGTATGGCGGGATCCCCTTGGGCTTTCTTT. Its translation: CASSMAGSPWAFF.

The rearrangement joins TRBV9 to TRBJ2-2; D may match TRBD1 or TRBD2 (5 bases each). This CDR3 spans 16 amino acids. The V gene lost 4 bases and the J gene lost 3 bases, with 16 bases spanning the gap. Germline-derived CDR1 and CDR2 are SGDLS and YYNGEE. The CDR3 loop reads CASSHPGSYDTGELFF. CDR3 DNA sequence: TGTGCCAGCAGCCATCCAGGGAGTTATGACACCGGGGAGCTGTTTTTT.

Many counts were recorded for this clonotype. The chain combines TRBV25-1 with TRBJ2-5, with 8 bases fitting TRBD1. CDR1 is MGHDK and CDR2 is SYGVNS in the germline V gene. The CDR3 runs 14 residues. V gave up 4 bases and J gave up 3 bases; unmatched junction bases: 4. The DNA for the CDR3 is TGTGCCAGCAGTGCAGCGACAGGGGAAGAGACCCAGTACTTC. This sequence encodes CASSAATGEETQYF.

This clonotype was detected ten times or more. CDR3 in DNA: TGTGCCAGCAGGGGGACAGGGACTGTCTACGAGCAGTACTTC. Its protein is CASRGTGTVYEQYF. The rearrangement joins TRBV2 to TRBJ2-7, with TRBD1 matching 9 bases. Trimming cost V 6 bases and J 3 bases; bases outside gene matches: 6. The CDR3 is 14 residues long. The germline CDR1 and CDR2 sequences are SNHLY and FYNNEI.